This is a list of T cell receptor beta chains from one sample in a study of cytomegalovirus exposure and HLA in healthy donors. TCRdb's table, derived via immunoSEQ multiplex PCR, lists solely in-frame clones and lacks some. The data show 120,000 to 150,000 clones, 64% seen once. The specimen sequenced was PBMCs. The receptors were gathered from a young woman in good health and CMV-seropositive. Both conserved end residues are part of each CDR3. Not every row has a clone size; where given, it reads once, few, many or a size class.

size	J	V	CDR3
few	TRBJ2-1	TRBV30	CAWRLLAGGTSYNEQFF
NA	TRBJ1-1	TRBV19	CASTRGFEAFF
NA	TRBJ1-6	TRBV2	CASSETGGPYNSPLHF
once	TRBJ1-2	TRBV13	CASSLAVDSYSNYGYTF
few	TRBJ2-1	TRBV25-1	CASSGRVKEQFF
NA	TRBJ2-3	TRBV7-3	CASSGGGTDTQYF
NA	TRBJ1-4	TRBV7-9	CASSLVVGSANEKLFF
NA	TRBJ1-6	TRBV2	CASSEARGGGYSPLHF
NA	TRBJ1-4	TRBV11-3	CASSSAGAAEKLFF
few	TRBJ1-3	TRBV6-1	CASSEYPGVSGNTIYF
NA	TRBJ2-5	TRBV9	CASSRGYQETQYF
NA	TRBJ1-3	TRBV2	CASSDYRGQRRNTIYF
NA	TRBJ1-2	TRBV5-4	CASSLRVGRYSGYTF
NA	TRBJ2-7	TRBV5-1	CASSSYREGYEQYF
NA	TRBJ1-4	TRBV29-1	CSVEDTRGATNEKLFF
NA	TRBJ1-6	TRBV7-9	CASSKTGGNSPLHF
NA	TRBJ2-7	TRBV6-5	CASRPGTSGNYEQYF
NA	TRBJ2-5	TRBV2	CASTGLQETQYF
NA	TRBJ1-2	TRBV7-2	CASSVFRGLDYGYTF
NA	TRBJ2-3	TRBV27	CASSEGAGQYF